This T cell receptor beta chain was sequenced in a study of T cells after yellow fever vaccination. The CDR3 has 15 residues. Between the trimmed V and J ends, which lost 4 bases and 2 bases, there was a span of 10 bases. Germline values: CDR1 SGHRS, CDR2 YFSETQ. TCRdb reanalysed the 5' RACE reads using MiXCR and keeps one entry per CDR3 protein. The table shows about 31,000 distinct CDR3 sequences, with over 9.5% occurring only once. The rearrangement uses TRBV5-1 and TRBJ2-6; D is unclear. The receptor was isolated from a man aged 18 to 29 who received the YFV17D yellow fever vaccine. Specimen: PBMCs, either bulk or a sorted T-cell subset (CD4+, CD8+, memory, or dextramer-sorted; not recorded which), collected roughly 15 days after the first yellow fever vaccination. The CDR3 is CASSPFAPGANVLTF. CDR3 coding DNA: TGCGCCAGCAGCCCATTCGCCCCTGGGGCCAACGTCCTGACTTTC.